What follows describes a single T cell receptor (beta chain). This entry belongs to a study of T-cell reconstitution after alpha-beta-depleted transplantation in children. Germline lookup yields CDR1 MDHEN and CDR2 SYDVKM. V shed 3 bases and J shed 0 bases, with 30 bases lying between them. This CDR3 comprises 21 residues. It was with unique molecular identifiers that the TCRbeta library was prepared. TCRdb itself ran the PCR reads through MiXCR, one entry per CDR3 protein. The sample carries 81,000 or so distinct CDR3 sequences, roughly a sixth recorded once. The sequence was obtained from a male patient between 2 and 15 years old who had a stem cell transplant for acute lymphoblastic leukemia, so the T cells may come from the graft donor. V usage is TRBV28 and J usage is TRBJ2-7; D possibly matches TRBD1 or TRBD2 (5 bases each). This specimen was PBMCs, mostly from graft donor cells, taken 180 days after TCRalphabeta/CD19-depleted stem cell transplant. The CDR3 DNA is TGTGCCAGCAGTTTCAATCGTCCAATCTTCCCCGGGACGGCGAACTCCTACGAGCAGTACTTC. Amino acid sequence: CASSFNRPIFPGTANSYEQYF.